The 20 T cell receptor beta chains presented below share a single source sample, sequenced in a study of T cells after yellow fever vaccination. TCRdb ran MiXCR on the 5' RACE reads and lists one entry per CDR3 protein. The sample holds 500,000 to 700,000 distinct CDR3 sequences, over 15% seen once. The input for sequencing was PBMCs, taken 15 days after the yellow fever booster vaccination. The receptors here all came from a man aged 25 to 40 who received the YFV17D yellow fever vaccine.

This clonotype was seen more than once but under ten times. The chain links TRBV11-3 to TRBJ1-1; TRBD1 agrees at 7 bases. Germline V lookup: CDR1 SGHNT, CDR2 YENEEA. The CDR3 consists of 16 residues. Trimming cost V 5 bases and J 1 base; bases outside gene matches: 10. The CDR3 spells CASSQRTGASNTEAFF. The CDR3 DNA sequence: TGTGCCAGCAGCCAAAGGACAGGAGCATCGAACACTGAAGCTTTCTTT. Full variable domain (remainder filled in from reference TRBV11-3 and TRBJ1-1): EAGVVQSPRYKIIEKKQPVAFWCNPISGHNTLYWYLQNLGQGPELLIRYENEEAVDDSQLPKDRFSAERLKGVDSTLKIQPAELGDSAVYLCASSQRTGASNTEAFFGQGTRLTVV.

The rearrangement links TRBV20-1 to TRBJ2-4; a possible D gene is TRBD1 (6 bases). CDR3 length equals 13 residues. V was cut by 0 bases and J by 7 bases, with 10 bases left in between. CDR1 DFQATT and CDR2 SNEGSKA come from the germline V gene (reference sequence). Here the CDR3 DNA reads TGCAGTGCTAGAGATCAGGGGCCCAACATTCAGTACTTC. This gives the protein CSARDQGPNIQYF.

V and J are TRBV10-3 and TRBJ2-2; 11 bases map to TRBD2. This CDR3 contains 14 residues. The V and J ends lost 6 bases and 5 bases, in that order; junction bases with no gene match: 2. Germline CDR1 is ENHRY and CDR2 is SYGVKD. The CDR3 is CAIRGLADTGELFF. The CDR3 DNA follows: TGTGCCATCAGGGGACTAGCGGATACCGGGGAGCTGTTTTTT.

This clonotype has just a few counts. The chain couples TRBV12-3 or TRBV12-4 to TRBJ2-7; D gene ambiguous. The CDR3 consists of 13 residues. V was shortened by 1 base and J by 4 bases, with 8 bases between the two germline ends. The CDR3: CASSLDMGYEQYF. For the CDR3, the DNA is TGTGCCAGCAGTTTAGATATGGGTTACGAGCAGTACTTC.

The chain recombines TRBV12-3 or TRBV12-4 with TRBJ2-2, with unresolved D. Trimming shortened V by 4 bases and J by 13 bases, and 16 bases separated the two germline ends. This CDR3 is 13 amino acids long. The DNA of the CDR3 is TGTGCCAGCAGTTCAGCCGGTCCGCGAACGCTGTTTTTT. Translating it yields CASSSAGPRTLFF.

This clonotype was seen more than once but under ten times. The chain couples TRBV12-3 or TRBV12-4 to TRBJ2-3; TRBD1 aligns across 7 bases. The CDR3 spans 16 residues. The J segment lost 1 base and the V segment lost 3 bases, leaving 7 bases of the junction unmatched. CDR3 sequence: CASSFRRDSRTDTQYF. The CDR3 coding sequence is TGTGCCAGCAGTTTCCGCCGGGACAGTCGCACAGATACGCAGTATTTT.

This clonotype was detected only a few times. The rearrangement joins TRBV5-1 to TRBJ2-2, with 7 bases identical to TRBD1. Germline lookup yields CDR1 SGHRS and CDR2 YFSETQ. V lost 2 bases to trimming and J lost 4 bases; unmatched junction nucleotides: 8. CDR3 size: 16 residues. DNA for the CDR3: TGCGCCAGCAGCTTACAACAGGGGTTGGGCACCGGGGAGCTGTTTTTT. As protein: CASSLQQGLGTGELFF.

The chain joins TRBV6-2 or TRBV6-3 to TRBJ1-5; 12 bases map to TRBD1. After removal of 4 bases from V and 7 bases from J, the junction contained 5 bases not matched to a gene. The CDR3 spans 15 residues. Germline CDR1 MNHEY, CDR2 SVGEGT. DNA for the CDR3: TGTGCCAGCAGTTGGGGACAGGGGGCAAGACAGCCCCAGCATTTT. Residues: CASSWGQGARQPQHF.

This clonotype was observed a handful of times. The chain is built from TRBV12-3 or TRBV12-4 and TRBJ2-7; D may be TRBD2 (8 bases). CDR3 length: 15 residues. V dropped 8 bases and J dropped 1 base, with 18 bases sitting between them. The CDR3 DNA reads as TGTGCCAGCCGCCGGGGGGGACAGCTGTCCTACGAGCAGTACTTC. The encoded protein is CASRRGGQLSYEQYF.

This clonotype was recorded many times. The chain has TRBV7-3 and TRBJ2-3, with D possibly TRBD2 on 5 matching bases. The CDR3 sequence is 13 residues long. The germline V gene encodes CDR1 SGHTA and CDR2 FQGTGA. Trimming shortened V by 5 bases and J by 5 bases, and 11 bases separated the two germline ends. CDR3 in amino acids: CASSHYGVDTQYF. The CDR3 bases are TGTGCCAGCAGCCATTACGGGGTAGATACGCAGTATTTT.

A few counts support this clonotype. This chain connects TRBV20-1 to TRBJ1-3; weak D call: TRBD1 (5 bases). The CDR3 is 15 amino acids. The V gene lost 0 bases and the J gene lost 3 bases, with 12 bases spanning the gap. CDR1 is DFQATT and CDR2 is SNEGSKA in the germline V gene (reference sequence). In DNA form, the CDR3 reads TGCAGTGCTAGAGATGGGGGAGGTGGTGGAAACACCATATATTTT. Translating it yields CSARDGGGGGNTIYF.

V is TRBV18 and J is TRBJ2-1, with a weak D call TRBD1 (6 bases). CDR1 is KGHSH, CDR2 LQKENI, per germline. V was trimmed by 0 bases and J by 8 bases, leaving 17 bases between them. The CDR3 has 16 residues. CDR3 DNA sequence: TGTGCCAGCTCACCACCAGGGGTGAGGGGGTTGGATGAGCAGTTCTTC. Translating gives CASSPPGVRGLDEQFF.

The rearrangement uses TRBV5-1 and TRBJ2-3; TRBD2 matches at 8 bases. The CDR3 spans 16 residues. Per the germline V gene, CDR1 is SGHRS and CDR2 is YFSETQ. The V and J ends lost 1 base and 2 bases, in that order; junction bases with no gene match: 6. This CDR3 reads CASSLMIAGNTDTQYF. Here the CDR3 DNA reads TGCGCCAGCAGCTTGATGATAGCGGGGAACACAGATACGCAGTATTTT.

There are a few counts of this clonotype. The chain has TRBV27 and TRBJ2-7; TRBD1 aligns across 9 bases. Unmatched junction bases numbered 5, after V lost 5 bases and J lost 3 bases. Germline V gene lookup returns CDR1 MNHEY and CDR2 SMNVEV (reference sequence). CDR3 length: 14 residues. CDR3 protein: CASSKQGALYEQYF. Written as DNA, the CDR3 is TGTGCCAGCAGTAAACAGGGGGCCCTCTACGAGCAGTACTTC.

This clonotype was picked up a small number of times. This rearrangement joins TRBV2 to TRBJ2-2, with D perhaps TRBD2 (6 bases). Germline CDR1 SNHLY, CDR2 FYNNEI. Between the trimmed V and J ends, which lost 1 base and 0 bases, there was a span of 12 bases. This CDR3 is built from 17 residues. For the CDR3, the DNA is TGTGCCAGCAGTGAAGTGACTAGTCGTTCGAACACCGGGGAGCTGTTTTTT. Translation gives CASSEVTSRSNTGELFF.

The chain couples TRBV19 to TRBJ1-5; D unresolved. The V end was cut by 5 bases, the J end by 3 bases, with 17 bases between. CDR1 is LNHDA and CDR2 is SQIVND in the germline V gene (reference sequence). This CDR3 has 16 amino acids. In nucleotides, the CDR3 is TGTGCCAGTAGTTCTCTCGCGATCAACTTCAATCAGCCCCAGCATTTT. This encodes CASSSLAINFNQPQHF.

This clonotype was counted a few times. The CDR3 is CASISGTGFTDTQYF. CDR3 nucleotide sequence: TGTGCCAGCATTTCAGGGACAGGGTTCACAGATACGCAGTATTTT. This chain joins TRBV28 and TRBJ2-3, with TRBD1 identical over 9 bases. The ends lost 7 bases at V and 2 bases at J; junction bases unmatched: 7. This CDR3 is built from 15 residues. The germline V gene encodes CDR1 MDHEN and CDR2 SYDVKM.

The genes are TRBV6-2 or TRBV6-3 and TRBJ2-2, with D hard to call. V was cut by 4 bases and J by 8 bases, with 11 bases left in between. Looked up from germline, CDR1 is MNHEY and CDR2 is SVGEGT. The CDR3 extends over 13 amino acids. The CDR3 nucleotides read TGTGCCAGCAGTTCCCCGGCCGGGGGGGAGCTGTTTTTT. Translation: CASSSPAGGELFF.

The chain joins TRBV5-5 to TRBJ2-7; D perhaps matches TRBD2 (5 bases). Germline V gene lookup returns CDR1 SGHKS and CDR2 YYEKEE (reference sequence). The CDR3 contains 15 residues. With 2 bases removed from V and 1 base from J, the gap between germline ends came to 13 bases. CDR3 amino acids: CASSFSVTRSYEQYF. CDR3 nucleotides: TGTGCCAGCAGCTTCTCAGTTACTAGGTCCTACGAGCAGTACTTC.

V is TRBV7-9 and J is TRBJ2-2; 8 bases are a match to TRBD2. This CDR3 spans 16 amino acids. The germline gives CDR1 SEHNR, CDR2 FQNEAQ (reference sequence). Unmatched junction bases numbered 9, after V lost 5 bases and J lost 4 bases. The CDR3 bases are TGTGCCAGCAGCCAAAGGGCTAGCGGGTTCACCGGGGAGCTGTTTTTT. It is translated as CASSQRASGFTGELFF.